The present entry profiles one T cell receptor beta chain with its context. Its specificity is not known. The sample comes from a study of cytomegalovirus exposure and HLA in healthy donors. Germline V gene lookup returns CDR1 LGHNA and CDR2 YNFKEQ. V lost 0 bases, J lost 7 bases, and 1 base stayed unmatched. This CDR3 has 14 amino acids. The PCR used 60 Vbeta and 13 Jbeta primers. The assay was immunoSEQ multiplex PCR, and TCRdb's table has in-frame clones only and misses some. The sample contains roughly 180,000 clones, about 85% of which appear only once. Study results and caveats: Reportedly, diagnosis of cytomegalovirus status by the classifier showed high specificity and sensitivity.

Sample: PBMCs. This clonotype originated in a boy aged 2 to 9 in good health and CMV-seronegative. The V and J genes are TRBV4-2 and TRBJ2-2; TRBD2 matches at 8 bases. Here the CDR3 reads CASSQDRGGGELFF. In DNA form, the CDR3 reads TGTGCCAGCAGCCAAGATCGGGGGGGCGGGGAGCTGTTTTTT.